The 6 T cell receptor beta chains listed next were all sequenced from one sample in a study of shared clonotypes between healthy human individuals. This table comes from immunoSEQ multiplex PCR, and its TCRdb copy is limited to in-frame clones, with some not included. The sample contains nearly 1 million clones, approximately 76% of which appear only once. The sample taken for sequencing was memory CD4+ T cells sorted from blood. Documented subset: CD45RA-negative fraction. Every receptor here comes from a man aged 18 to 29 in good health.

There are a few counts of this clone. V usage is TRBV27 and J usage is TRBJ2-2; 9 nucleotides line up with TRBD1. CDR1 and CDR2 from the germline V gene are MNHEY and SMNVEV (reference sequence). Losses at the gene ends were 4 bases for V and 6 bases for J; bases not matched to a gene: 3. The CDR3 totals 14 residues. The CDR3 reads CASSWTGVAGELFF. The CDR3 DNA follows: TGTGCCAGCAGTTGGACAGGGGTCGCCGGGGAGCTGTTTTTT.

This clone was seen a few times. V is TRBV5-3 and J is TRBJ1-6; 9 positions match TRBD1. TRBV5-3 is marked as an open reading frame, function uncertain. Trimming took 4 bases from V and 9 from J; bases not matched to a gene: 5. This CDR3 is built from 14 residues. The DNA for the CDR3 is TGTGCCAGAAGCCCGGACAGGGGAGGTTCACCCCTCCACTTT. This codes for CARSPDRGGSPLHF.

The table lists this clone with a few counts. V usage is TRBV19 and J usage is TRBJ2-2; 10 bases line up with TRBD2. The CDR3 runs to 16 residues. CDR1 and CDR2 (germline): LNHDA, SQIVND (reference sequence). V lost 0 bases to trimming and J lost 5 bases; unmatched junction nucleotides: 3. Here the CDR3 reads CASSIETSGPTGELFF. CDR3 DNA: TGTGCCAGTAGTATAGAGACTAGCGGGCCGACCGGGGAGCTGTTTTTT. The whole variable domain, remainder taken from reference TRBV19 and TRBJ2-2, is DGGITQSPKYLFRKEGQNVTLSCEQNLNHDAMYWYRQDPGQGLRLIYYSQIVNDFQKGDIAEGYSVSREKKESFPLTVTSAQKNPTAFYLCASSIETSGPTGELFFGEGSRLTVL.

A single count supports this clone. The V and J genes are TRBV5-1 and TRBJ1-2, with D maybe TRBD1 (5 bases). V was cut by 0 bases and J by 6 bases, with 18 bases left in between. Germline assignment: CDR1 SGHRS and CDR2 YFSETQ. The CDR3 has 16 residues. This chain's CDR3 is CASSLVRGRAVDGYTF. DNA for the CDR3: TGCGCCAGCAGCTTGGTACGAGGCAGGGCGGTCGATGGCTACACCTTC.

This clone was observed a few times. The CDR3 DNA follows: TGTGCCAGCAGTGAGAGAAGTGAATACACCTTC. Encoded protein: CASSERSEYTF. V is TRBV2 and J is TRBJ1-2, with D hard to call. The CDR3 contains 11 residues. The germline V and J ends were trimmed by 3 bases and 11 bases, with 10 bases remaining between them. The germline V gene encodes CDR1 SNHLY and CDR2 FYNNEI.

The rearrangement joins TRBV7-2 to TRBJ2-5; D unclear. Germline V gene sequence: CDR1 SGHTA, CDR2 FQGNSA. This CDR3 region has 12 residues. V gave up 7 bases and J gave up 13 bases, with 19 bases separating them. CDR3 residues: CASKSRIFVRYF. CDR3 DNA: TGTGCCAGCAAGTCGAGGATTTTCGTGCGGTACTTC.